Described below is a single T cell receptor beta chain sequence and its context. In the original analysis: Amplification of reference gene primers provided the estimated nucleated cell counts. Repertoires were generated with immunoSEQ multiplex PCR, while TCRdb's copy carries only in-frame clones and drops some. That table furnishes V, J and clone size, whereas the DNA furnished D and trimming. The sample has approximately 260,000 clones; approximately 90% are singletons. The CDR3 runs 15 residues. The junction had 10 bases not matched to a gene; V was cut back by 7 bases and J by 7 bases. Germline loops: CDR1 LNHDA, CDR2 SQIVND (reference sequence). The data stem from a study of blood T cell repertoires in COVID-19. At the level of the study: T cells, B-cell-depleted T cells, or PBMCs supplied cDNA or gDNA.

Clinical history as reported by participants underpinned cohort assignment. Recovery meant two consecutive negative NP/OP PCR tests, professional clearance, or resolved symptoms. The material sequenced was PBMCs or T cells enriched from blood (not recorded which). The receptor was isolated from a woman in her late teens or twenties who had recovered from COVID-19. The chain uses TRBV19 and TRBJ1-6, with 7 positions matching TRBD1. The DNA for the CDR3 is TGTGCCAGTAACAACGACAGGGCGGGGAATTCACCCCTCCACTTT. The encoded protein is CASNNDRAGNSPLHF.